A selection of T cell receptor beta chains follows, all from one sample in a study of PD-1 blockade in classical Hodgkin lymphoma. Method: immunoSEQ multiplex PCR; TCRdb's copy keeps in-frame clones and lacks some. The data contain some 49,000 clones, about nine tenths of them singletons. Sequenced material: peripheral blood mononuclear cells (PBMCs). The receptors derive from a human donor with classical Hodgkin lymphoma. The CDR3 runs from the conserved cysteine through the conserved F or W. The D gene is left open where the match is weak. For some rows the clone size is stated as once, few or many, or as a class when expanded; others skip it.

CASSLETGELFF TGTGCCAGCAGCTTGGAGACGGGGGAGCTGTTTTTT NA TRBV5-4 NA TRBJ2-2 12
CASSSEGSNIQYF TGTGCCAGCAGTTCAGAGGGTTCTAACATTCAGTACTTC NA TRBV2 NA TRBJ2-4 13
CASSRMKGLAGYEQYF TGCGCCAGCAGCCGCATGAAAGGGCTAGCGGGTTACGAGCAGTACTTC TRBD2 TRBV4-1 NA TRBJ2-7 16
CASSLGYGGETQYF TGTGCCAGCAGCCTAGGATACGGGGGAGAGACCCAGTACTTC NA TRBV7-9 NA TRBJ2-5 14
CASSQDWGNSYNEQFF TGTGCCAGCAGCCAAGATTGGGGGAACTCCTACAATGAGCAGTTCTTC NA TRBV4-2 NA TRBJ2-1 16
CASSFNGEPSYNEQFF TGCGCCAGCAGCTTCAACGGAGAGCCCTCCTACAATGAGCAGTTCTTC NA TRBV5-1 NA TRBJ2-1 16
CASSVMRVSASHTF TGTGCCAGCAGCGTCATGAGGGTTAGTGCCTCTCACACCTTC NA TRBV9 once TRBJ1-2 14
CASSSRLAETYNEQFF TGTGCCAGCAGTAGCCGACTAGCAGAGACCTACAATGAGCAGTTCTTC TRBD2 TRBV28 NA TRBJ2-1 16
CASSYQVPQSTEAFF TGTGCCAGCAGTTACCAGGTACCGCAGAGCACTGAAGCTTTCTTT NA TRBV6-5 NA TRBJ1-1 15
CASSLTGREFF TGCGCCAGCAGCTTGACAGGGAGGGAGTTCTTC NA TRBV5-1 NA TRBJ2-1 11
CSVLAGANTDTQYF TGCAGCGTCTTAGCGGGAGCGAACACAGATACGCAGTATTTT TRBD2 TRBV29-1 NA TRBJ2-3 14
CASSLVARSNEQFF TGTGCCAGCAGCTTAGTAGCCAGGTCCAATGAGCAGTTCTTC NA TRBV7-9 NA TRBJ2-1 14
CASSLLPGYGYDRNEQFF TGTGCCAGCAGCTTACTCCCTGGGTACGGATATGATAGGAATGAGCAGTTCTTC NA TRBV7-9 NA TRBJ2-1 18
CAGNPRGRGSYNEQFF TGTGCCGGAAACCCCCGGGGGAGGGGGTCCTACAATGAGCAGTTCTTC NA TRBV27 once TRBJ2-1 16
CASSINGIVGVAEAFF TGTGCCAGTAGTATTAATGGGATAGTTGGCGTGGCTGAAGCTTTCTTT NA TRBV19 NA TRBJ1-1 16
CASSPNSMETQYF TGTGCCAGCAGCCCGAACAGTATGGAGACCCAGTACTTC NA TRBV5-6 NA TRBJ2-5 13
CSVQGAHGNTIYF TGCAGCGTACAGGGGGCGCACGGAAACACCATATATTTT TRBD1 TRBV29-1 NA TRBJ1-3 13
CASSLTGVDYGYTF TGCGCCAGCAGCCTAACAGGGGTCGACTATGGCTACACCTTC TRBD1 TRBV5-1 NA TRBJ1-2 14
CASSAWGQRGTGELFF TGTGCCAGCAGCGCGTGGGGTCAACGGGGCACCGGGGAGCTGTTTTTT NA TRBV9 NA TRBJ2-2 16
CASSPLRTALEGYTF TGTGCCAGCAGTCCGCTGAGGACAGCCTTAGAGGGCTACACCTTC NA TRBV27 once TRBJ1-2 15
CATSRSLSTFLTYEQYF TGTGCCACCAGCAGATCCCTGTCGACTTTCCTTACCTACGAGCAGTACTTC NA TRBV15 NA TRBJ2-7 17
CASSSIRRAAGEAFF TGCGCCAGCAGCTCCATCCGGAGGGCAGCGGGTGAAGCTTTCTTT NA TRBV5-1 NA TRBJ1-1 15
CASGGPDNSPLHF TGTGCCAGCGGGGGACCCGATAATTCACCCCTCCACTTT NA TRBV27 NA TRBJ1-6 13
CATSKRQPFYEQYF TGTGCCACCAGCAAGAGACAGCCTTTCTACGAGCAGTACTTC NA TRBV15 NA TRBJ2-7 14
CASSLSPSGPPADTQYF TGTGCCAGCAGTTTATCACCGTCTGGTCCCCCCGCAGATACGCAGTATTTT NA TRBV27 NA TRBJ2-3 17
CASTLNTEAFF TGTGCCAGCACCTTGAACACTGAAGCTTTCTTT NA TRBV19 NA TRBJ1-1 11
CASVDVKVGGYTF TGTGCCAGCGTCGACGTGAAAGTGGGTGGCTACACCTTC NA TRBV9 once TRBJ1-2 13
CASTVDRGEQPQHF TGTGCCAGCACCGTTGACAGAGGGGAACAGCCCCAGCATTTT NA TRBV2 NA TRBJ1-5 14
CASTPPGYGYTF TGTGCCAGTACCCCACCCGGCTATGGCTACACCTTC NA TRBV19 NA TRBJ1-2 12
CASRSQGNTEAFF TGCGCCAGCCGGTCTCAGGGGAACACTGAAGCTTTCTTT NA TRBV5-1 NA TRBJ1-1 13
CASSPRRAGGVTDTQYF TGTGCCAGCTCACCCCGCCGGGCGGGAGGGGTCACAGATACGCAGTATTTT TRBD2 TRBV18 NA TRBJ2-3 17
CASSLTLNTEAFF TGCGCCAGCAGTTTGACCCTGAACACTGAAGCTTTCTTT NA TRBV5-1 NA TRBJ1-1 13
CASIRRNSLNYGYTF TGTGCCAGTATAAGGAGGAACTCCCTTAACTATGGCTACACCTTC NA TRBV19 NA TRBJ1-2 15
CASSFYGKPYEQYF TGCGCCAGCAGCTTTTACGGCAAGCCCTACGAGCAGTACTTC NA TRBV5-1 NA TRBJ2-7 14
CASSLLPRNTEAFF TGTGCCAGCAGTTTACTACCCAGGAACACTGAAGCTTTCTTT NA TRBV28 NA TRBJ1-1 14
CASAPGQVYEQYF TGTGCCAGTGCCCCGGGACAGGTATACGAGCAGTACTTC TRBD1 TRBV28 NA TRBJ2-7 13
CASILSRKVNNEQFF TGTGCCAGCATCCTCTCCAGGAAAGTCAACAATGAGCAGTTCTTC NA TRBV6-1 NA TRBJ2-1 15
CASRLTGGYVGELFF TGTGCCAGCCGGCTCACGGGGGGCTATGTCGGGGAGCTGTTTTTT NA TRBV19 NA TRBJ2-2 15
CASSEGGNQPQHF TGTGCCAGCAGTGAAGGTGGCAATCAGCCCCAGCATTTT NA TRBV6-1 NA TRBJ1-5 13
CASSLPSGSEAYNEQFF TGTGCCAGCAGCTTACCTAGCGGGAGTGAGGCCTACAATGAGCAGTTCTTC TRBD2 TRBV7-8 NA TRBJ2-1 17
CASSPRDRHTDEQFF TGTGCCAGCAGCCCCCGGGACAGACACACGGATGAGCAGTTCTTC TRBD1 TRBV5-8 NA TRBJ2-1 15
CASSQGDRARAYTGELFF TGTGCCAGCAGCCAAGGGGACAGGGCGAGAGCTTACACCGGGGAGCTGTTTTTT TRBD1 TRBV5-4 once TRBJ2-2 18
CASSSGGRYTEAFF TGTGCCAGCAGCTCGGGCGGGAGGTACACTGAAGCTTTCTTT NA TRBV5-4 NA TRBJ1-1 14
CASSEYGSYTF TGTGCCAGCAGTGAATACGGGAGCTACACCTTC NA TRBV6-5 NA TRBJ1-2 11
CASSVASVGRGTDTQYF TGTGCCAGCAGCGTAGCTTCTGTGGGGCGGGGCACAGATACGCAGTATTTT NA TRBV9 NA TRBJ2-3 17
CASSRDSLHEKLFF TGTGCCAGCAGTAGGGACAGTCTTCATGAAAAACTGTTTTTT TRBD1 TRBV6-5 NA TRBJ1-4 14
CASSGRNQPQHF TGTGCCAGCAGTGGACGTAATCAGCCCCAGCATTTT NA TRBV28 NA TRBJ1-5 12
CASSFGRVTGGDEKLFF TGTGCCAGCAGCTTCGGCAGGGTCACGGGAGGGGATGAAAAACTGTTTTTT NA TRBV11-3 NA TRBJ1-4 17
CAVRTGGETEAFF TGTGCCGTAAGGACAGGGGGAGAAACTGAAGCTTTCTTT TRBD1 TRBV6-5 NA TRBJ1-1 13
CATATGDSGNTIYF TGCGCCACTGCGACAGGGGACTCTGGAAACACCATATATTTT TRBD1 TRBV5-1 NA TRBJ1-3 14
CASSICGGGADQPQHF TGTGCCAGCAGCATATGCGGTGGGGGGGCGGATCAGCCCCAGCATTTT NA TRBV21-1 NA TRBJ1-5 16
CASTSPRRGQETQYF TGTGCCAGCACCTCCCCGAGGAGGGGCCAAGAGACCCAGTACTTC NA TRBV28 NA TRBJ2-5 15
CASSIMQGTNSPLHF TGTGCCAGTAGTATTATGCAGGGCACCAATTCACCCCTCCACTTT NA TRBV19 NA TRBJ1-6 15